Below are 29 T cell receptor beta chains sequenced from a single sample in a study of blood T cell repertoires in COVID-19. Sequencing used immunoSEQ multiplex PCR; TCRdb keeps in-frame clones, though not all of them. The sample records around 240,000 clones, about 90% being singletons. The sequenced sample consisted of PBMCs or T cells enriched from blood (not recorded which). The receptors were sampled from a man aged 50-59 years who had been exposed to COVID-19.

This chain links TRBV5-1 with TRBJ1-4; no clear D. This CDR3 region has 14 residues. Germline V gene lookup returns CDR1 SGHRS and CDR2 YFSETQ. V shed 4 bases and J shed 2 bases, with 9 bases lying between them. CDR3 nucleotide sequence: TGCGCCAGCAGCGTCGGGAATACTAATGAAAAACTGTTTTTT. Translated: CASSVGNTNEKLFF.

Concerning this clone: The germline gene is not matched at one end of the junction; a read error may be the cause. Here the CDR3 DNA reads TGTGCCATAGGGCAGGAGGAATACATTGAGCAGTTCTTC. The encoded protein is CAIGQEEYIEQFF. The chain couples TRBV10-3 to TRBJ2-1; the D gene is possibly TRBD2 (5 bases). The germline V gene has CDR1 ENHRY and CDR2 SYGVKD. The CDR3 has 13 amino acids.

The V gene is TRBV19, the J gene TRBJ1-1; D possibly corresponds to TRBD1 (6 bases). The CDR3 consists of 18 residues. V lost 0 bases and J 5 bases, leaving 22 bases between the germline ends. Germline V gene sequence: CDR1 LNHDA, CDR2 SQIVND (reference sequence). The CDR3 loop is CASSIDRRTEVILTEAFF. DNA of the CDR3: TGTGCCAGTAGTATAGATCGGAGGACAGAGGTTATACTAACTGAAGCTTTCTTT. The full variable domain, with the rest looked up from reference TRBV19 and TRBJ1-1, is DGGITQSPKYLFRKEGQNVTLSCEQNLNHDAMYWYRQDPGQGLRLIYYSQIVNDFQKGDIAEGYSVSREKKESFPLTVTSAQKNPTAFYLCASSIDRRTEVILTEAFFGQGTRLTVV.

This sequence joins TRBV4-2 and TRBJ2-3; TRBD2 agrees at 9 bases. CDR1 is LGHNA, CDR2 YNFKEQ, per germline. Unmatched junction bases numbered 10, after V lost 4 bases and J lost 5 bases. The CDR3 totals 16 residues. The CDR3 loop reads CASSPDSGSKGDTQYF. CDR3 DNA sequence: TGTGCCAGCAGCCCAGATAGCGGGAGTAAGGGAGATACGCAGTATTTT.

The J gene is TRBJ1-2, the V gene TRBV2; 8 positions agree with TRBD1. V lost 6 bases, J lost 1 base, and 4 bases stayed unmatched. The CDR3 has 14 residues. Germline V lookup: CDR1 SNHLY, CDR2 FYNNEI. The CDR3 DNA follows: TGTGCCAGCAGAGGACAGGGAAATAACTATGGCTACACCTTC. Translating it yields CASRGQGNNYGYTF.

CDR3: CAGSTDFTDTQYF. The DNA for the CDR3 is TGTGCCGGGTCGACAGACTTCACAGATACGCAGTATTTT. The rearrangement uses TRBV2 and TRBJ2-3, with D possibly being TRBD1 (5 bases). The CDR3 contains 13 residues. Trimming took 11 bases from V and 2 from J, leaving 14 bases between them. The germline gives CDR1 SNHLY, CDR2 FYNNEI.

The rearrangement links TRBV18 to TRBJ1-1; a possible D gene is TRBD1 (5 bases). Germline V gives CDR1 KGHSH, CDR2 LQKENI. The CDR3 contains 15 residues. Trimming cost V 4 bases and J 0 bases, with 12 bases left between them. CDR3 sequence reads: CASSHAGGMNTEAFF. The CDR3 DNA reads TGTGCCAGCTCACACGCCGGGGGTATGAACACTGAAGCTTTCTTT. The full variable domain, rest sourced from reference TRBV18 and TRBJ1-1, is NAGVMQNPRHLVRRRGQEARLRCSPMKGHSHVYWYRQLPEEGLKFMVYLQKENIIDESGMPKERFSAEFPKEGPSILRIQQVVRGDSAAYFCASSHAGGMNTEAFFGQGTRLTVV.

This chain uses TRBV7-6 with TRBJ1-6; a possible D gene is TRBD1 (5 bases). This CDR3 contains 17 residues. V was trimmed by 1 base and J by 0 bases, leaving 10 bases between them. Germline CDR1 reads SGHVS; CDR2 reads FNYEAQ. In DNA form, the CDR3 reads TGTGCCAGCAGCTTAGGGGAGGGGAGCTCCTATAATTCACCCCTCCACTTT. It encodes CASSLGEGSSYNSPLHF.

The chain joins TRBV28 to TRBJ2-1; 13 positions match TRBD2. After removal of 6 bases from V and 8 bases from J, the junction contained 7 bases not matched to a gene. The germline gives CDR1 MDHEN, CDR2 SYDVKM. This CDR3 has 15 amino acids. CDR3 nucleotides: TGTGCCAGCAGCCTTGGACTAGCGGGAGTCTATGAGCAGTTCTTC. Its protein is CASSLGLAGVYEQFF. Full variable domain (outside the CDR3, taken from reference TRBV28 and TRBJ2-1): DVKVTQSSRYLVKRTGEKVFLECVQDMDHENMFWYRQDPGLGLRLIYFSYDVKMKEKGDIPEGYSVSREKKERFSLILESASTNQTSMYLCASSLGLAGVYEQFFGPGTRLTVL.

The V gene is TRBV19, the J gene TRBJ1-1; tentative D call: TRBD1 (6 bases). The CDR3 has 15 residues. The germline V and J ends were trimmed by 7 bases and 5 bases, with 20 bases remaining between them. Germline V lookup: CDR1 LNHDA, CDR2 SQIVND (reference sequence). The chain's CDR3 is CASILIGGAGTEAFF. CDR3 sequence (DNA): TGTGCCAGTATCCTGATCGGGGGGGCGGGTACTGAAGCTTTCTTT. The full variable domain, completed using reference TRBV19 and TRBJ1-1, is DGGITQSPKYLFRKEGQNVTLSCEQNLNHDAMYWYRQDPGQGLRLIYYSQIVNDFQKGDIAEGYSVSREKKESFPLTVTSAQKNPTAFYLCASILIGGAGTEAFFGQGTRLTVV.

The chain carries TRBV5-6 and TRBJ2-3; 11 bases fit TRBD2. Germline CDR1 reads SGHDT; CDR2 reads YYEEEE. The V and J ends lost 4 bases and 3 bases, in that order; junction bases with no gene match: 7. This CDR3 has 16 amino acids. The CDR3 loop reads CASSKLAGVETDTQYF. DNA of the CDR3: TGTGCCAGCAGCAAACTAGCGGGAGTGGAAACAGATACGCAGTATTTT.

The V gene is TRBV3-1 (or the pseudogene TRBV3-2), the J gene TRBJ2-5; D possibly corresponds to TRBD1 (5 bases). The germline V and J ends were trimmed by 1 base and 0 bases, with 12 bases remaining between them. This CDR3 has 16 residues. Germline loops: CDR1 LGHDT, CDR2 YNNKEL (reference sequence). In DNA, the CDR3 is TGTGCCAGCAGCCAAGGGGAAGGGGCCAACCAAGAGACCCAGTACTTC. This sequence encodes CASSQGEGANQETQYF.

The rearrangement links TRBV28 to TRBJ1-5; D not resolved. The germline V gene has CDR1 MDHEN and CDR2 SYDVKM. The length of the CDR3 is 12 residues. V was cut by 6 bases and J by 4 bases, with 7 bases left in between. CDR3 sequence: CASRVRNQPQHF. CDR3 sequence (DNA): TGTGCCAGCAGGGTGCGTAATCAGCCCCAGCATTTT.

The chain uses TRBV5-1 and TRBJ2-5; TRBD1 matches at 11 bases. The germline V gene encodes CDR1 SGHRS and CDR2 YFSETQ. The CDR3 consists of 16 residues. Unmatched junction bases numbered 6, after V lost 0 bases and J lost 5 bases. The CDR3 spells CASSLERTGGGETQYF. The CDR3, as DNA: TGCGCCAGCAGCTTGGAAAGGACAGGGGGCGGGGAGACCCAGTACTTC.

The chain joins TRBV29-1 to TRBJ1-1; D gene ambiguous. Deletions cut 7 bases from V and 1 base from J, with 13 bases between. The CDR3 length is 13 residues. Per the germline V gene, CDR1 is SQVTM and CDR2 is ANQGSEA. The CDR3 sequence is CSARPNANTEAFF. The CDR3 coding sequence is TGCAGCGCCCGTCCTAACGCGAACACTGAAGCTTTCTTT.

V usage is TRBV11-3 and J usage is TRBJ2-5; TRBD1 matches 9 bases. CDR1 is SGHNT, CDR2 YENEEA, per germline. The junction had 9 bases not matched to a gene; V was cut back by 2 bases and J by 2 bases. The CDR3 sequence is 17 residues long. This CDR3 is CASSLKGTGRQQETQYF. CDR3 bases: TGTGCCAGCAGCTTAAAGGGGACAGGGCGGCAGCAAGAGACCCAGTACTTC.

The chain employs TRBV5-1 and TRBJ2-1; 11 bases agree with TRBD2. The CDR3 is 17 amino acids. Germline values: CDR1 SGHRS, CDR2 YFSETQ. V lost 4 bases to trimming and J lost 1 base; unmatched junction nucleotides: 7. The CDR3 DNA reads as TGCGCCAGCAGCCTGACTAGCGGGGTCTATTCCTACAATGAGCAGTTCTTC. The encoded protein is CASSLTSGVYSYNEQFF.

This chain uses TRBV19 with TRBJ2-1, with 7 bases fitting TRBD2. The germline V gene has CDR1 LNHDA and CDR2 SQIVND (reference sequence). This CDR3 has 16 residues. The trim removed 4 bases at V and 1 base at J, leaving 7 bases unmatched. As DNA, the CDR3 is TGTGCCAGTAGTACACGACTAGCTATTTCCTACAATGAGCAGTTCTTC. It codes for CASSTRLAISYNEQFF.

V and J are TRBV19 and TRBJ1-1; TRBD1 might be the D (6 bases). This CDR3 has 13 residues. Germline values: CDR1 LNHDA, CDR2 SQIVND (reference sequence). V shed 7 bases and J shed 6 bases, with 15 bases lying between them. Here the CDR3 reads CASTGTWGSEAFF. CDR3 bases: TGTGCCAGTACTGGGACATGGGGGTCTGAAGCTTTCTTT.

The genes are TRBV6-5 and TRBJ2-1, with 12 bases fitting TRBD2. Trimming cost V 6 bases and J 5 bases; bases outside gene matches: 2. The germline CDR1 and CDR2 sequences are MNHEY and SVGAGI. The CDR3 loop spans 14 amino acids. This chain's CDR3 is CASRASGGDNEQFF. CDR3 bases: TGTGCCAGCAGGGCTAGCGGGGGGGACAATGAGCAGTTCTTC.

This clone appeared once. CDR3 region: CASSAQGGNYGYTF. CDR3 nucleotides: TGCGCCAGCAGCGCTCAAGGGGGCAACTATGGCTACACCTTC. The gene calls are TRBV5-1 and TRBJ1-2; 7 positions match TRBD1. The length of the CDR3 is 14 residues. V lost 4 bases and J lost 2; bases outside the gene matches: 5. The germline CDR1 and CDR2 sequences are SGHRS and YFSETQ. Drawing the rest from reference TRBV5-1 and TRBJ1-2, the complete variable domain is KAGVTQTPRYLIKTRGQQVTLSCSPISGHRSVSWYQQTPGQGLQFLFEYFSETQRNKGNFPGRFSGRQFSNSRSEMNVSTLELGDSALYLCASSAQGGNYGYTFGSGTRLTVV.

The rearrangement links TRBV5-1 to TRBJ1-1; 9 bases are shared with TRBD1. CDR1 is SGHRS and CDR2 is YFSETQ in the germline V gene. V was pared by 5 bases and J by 3 bases, with 5 bases of the junction left unmatched. The CDR3 has 14 amino acids. The CDR3 is CASSWTGVDTEAFF. The CDR3 DNA is TGCGCCAGCAGTTGGACAGGGGTCGACACTGAAGCTTTCTTT.

The rearrangement uses TRBV28 and TRBJ1-3, with D unclear. Germline-derived CDR1 and CDR2 are MDHEN and SYDVKM. The CDR3 spans 14 residues. Trimming removed 3 bases from V and 4 bases from J, with 10 bases in between. In DNA form, the CDR3 reads TGTGCCAGCAGTTTGACCCAGAGGGGAAACACCATATATTTT. Protein: CASSLTQRGNTIYF.

This clone occurred once. The V gene is TRBV28, the J gene TRBJ1-6, with D maybe TRBD1 (5 bases). Looked up from germline, CDR1 is MDHEN and CDR2 is SYDVKM. This CDR3 has 16 residues. With 5 bases removed from V and 8 bases from J, the gap between germline ends came to 19 bases. CDR3 region: CASSGGGEWMDSPLHF. The CDR3 DNA reads TGTGCCAGCAGTGGGGGAGGGGAATGGATGGATTCACCCCTCCACTTT.

This chain uses TRBV28 with TRBJ1-1, with 9 bases identical to TRBD1. The germline V gene has CDR1 MDHEN and CDR2 SYDVKM. Trimming cost V 4 bases and J 1 base; bases outside gene matches: 10. The CDR3 consists of 17 residues. CDR3 bases: TGTGCCAGCAGTTCCCCCGGGACAGGGTTTGGGAACACTGAAGCTTTCTTT. Protein product: CASSSPGTGFGNTEAFF.

This rearrangement joins TRBV12-3 or TRBV12-4 to TRBJ2-7; D gene ambiguous. V was clipped by 1 base and J by 3 bases, with 7 bases between them. There are 13 residues in the CDR3. The DNA of the CDR3 is TGTGCCAGCAGTTTAGACACGTTCTACGAGCAGTACGTC. Protein product: CASSLDTFYEQYV.

The chain has TRBV6-4 and TRBJ1-2; possible D gene TRBD1, 5 bases. Germline V lookup: CDR1 MRHNA, CDR2 SNTAGT. CDR3 length: 14 amino acids. V was pared by 7 bases and J by 8 bases, with 20 bases between. CDR3 in amino acids: CASTPNPGLSGYTF. The CDR3 DNA reads TGTGCCAGCACTCCAAATCCGGGACTATCGGGCTACACCTTC.

This chain joins TRBV18 and TRBJ1-2; tentatively, D is TRBD1 (5 bases). The CDR3 covers 14 residues. CDR1 and CDR2 (germline): KGHSH, LQKENI. The ends were cut back, 3 bases at V and 2 bases at J, with 10 bases in the middle. CDR3 DNA: TGTGCCAGCTCACCGGTGACAGCGAACTATGGCTACACCTTC. Residues: CASSPVTANYGYTF.

This clone was recorded only once. The chain recombines TRBV2 with TRBJ2-1; 9 bases are shared with TRBD2. V shed 1 base, J shed 7 bases, and the junction held 5 bases outside the gene matches. Germline assignment: CDR1 SNHLY and CDR2 FYNNEI. The CDR3 contains 15 residues. For the CDR3, the DNA is TGTGCCAGCAGTGAAGAGAGCGGGGGGTTGAATGAGCAGTTCTTC. Translated: CASSEESGGLNEQFF.